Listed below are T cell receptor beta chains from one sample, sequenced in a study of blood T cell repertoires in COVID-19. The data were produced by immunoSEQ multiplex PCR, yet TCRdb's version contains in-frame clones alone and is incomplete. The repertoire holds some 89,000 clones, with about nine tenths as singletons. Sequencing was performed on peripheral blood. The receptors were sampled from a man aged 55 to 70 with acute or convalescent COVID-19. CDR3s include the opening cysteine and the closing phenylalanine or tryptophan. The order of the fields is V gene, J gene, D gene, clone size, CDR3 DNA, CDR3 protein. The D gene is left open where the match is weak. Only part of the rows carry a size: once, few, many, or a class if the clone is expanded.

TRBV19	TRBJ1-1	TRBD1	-	TGTGCCAGTAGTGTGCTCCCGGGACAGACTAACACTGAAGCTTTCTTT	CASSVLPGQTNTEAFF
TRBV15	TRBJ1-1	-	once	TGTGCCACCAGACCCGGGGGGACGAACACTGAAGCTTTCTTT	CATRPGGTNTEAFF
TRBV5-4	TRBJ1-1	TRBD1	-	TGTGCCAGCAGCTTGGCTCAAACAGGGGGCACTGAAGCTTTCTTT	CASSLAQTGGTEAFF
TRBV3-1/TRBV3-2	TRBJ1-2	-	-	TGTGCCAGCAGCCAAGAAACAAGTCATGGCTACACCTTC	CASSQETSHGYTF
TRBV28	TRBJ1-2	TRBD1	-	TGTGCCACCGCCGACAGGGAGATCCACTATGGCTACACCTTC	CATADREIHYGYTF
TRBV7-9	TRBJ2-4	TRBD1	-	TGTGCCAGCAGCCCGGGACAGCTCATTCAGTACTTC	CASSPGQLIQYF
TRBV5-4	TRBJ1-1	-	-	TGTGCCAGCAGCGCCAGACAGATGAACACTGAAGCTTTCTTT	CASSARQMNTEAFF
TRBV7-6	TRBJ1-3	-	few	TGTGCCAGCAGCTTAGTGGCGGGGATCTCAGGAAACACCATATATTTT	CASSLVAGISGNTIYF
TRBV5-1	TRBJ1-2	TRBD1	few	TGCGCCAGCAGCTTGGACCAGGGGGGTCGCTATGGCTACACCTTC	CASSLDQGGRYGYTF
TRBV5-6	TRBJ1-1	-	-	TGTGCCAGCAGCTATTATTCCAGGGAGGGGATGAACACTGAAGCTTTCTTT	CASSYYSREGMNTEAFF
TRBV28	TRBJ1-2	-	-	TGTGCCAGCAGTTTATCTCTAGGCGGGCGGCCGGGGTTGAACACCTTC	CASSLSLGGRPGLNTF
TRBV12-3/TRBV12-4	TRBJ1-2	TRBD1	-	TGTGCCAGCAGTTTTGGGACAGCAAGATGCACCTTC	CASSFGTARCTF
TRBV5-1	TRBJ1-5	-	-	TGCGCCAGCAGCTTTTTACAGGGAGATCAGCCCCAGCATTTT	CASSFLQGDQPQHF
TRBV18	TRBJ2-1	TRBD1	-	TGTGCCAGCTCATCCGGGACAGTCTACAATGAGCAGTTCTTC	CASSSGTVYNEQFF
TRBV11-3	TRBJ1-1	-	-	TGTGCCAGCAGCTTCAGGGCGAACACTGAAGCTTTCTTT	CASSFRANTEAFF
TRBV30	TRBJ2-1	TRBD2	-	TGTGCCTGGGGCTTACTAGCGGGGGGGAGGAATGAGCAGTTCTTC	CAWGLLAGGRNEQFF
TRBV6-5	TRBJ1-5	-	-	TGTGCCAGCAGTTACAGCGGGACCCAGGGTCAGCCCCAGCATTTT	CASSYSGTQGQPQHF
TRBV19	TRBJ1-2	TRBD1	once	TGTGCCAGTATTAGGGCGACAGGGGGCCCCTATGGCTACACCTTC	CASIRATGGPYGYTF
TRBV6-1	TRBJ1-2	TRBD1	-	TGTGCCAGCAGTGAATGGGGGACAGGGAACTATGGCTACACCTTC	CASSEWGTGNYGYTF
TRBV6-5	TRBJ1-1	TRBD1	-	TGTGCCAGCTGGGACAGGGTGGCGGGGAACACTGAAGCTTTCTTT	CASWDRVAGNTEAFF
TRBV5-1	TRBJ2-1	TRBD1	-	TGCGCCAGCAGCGGGGGGACAGGGCAATACAATGAGCAGTTCTTC	CASSGGTGQYNEQFF
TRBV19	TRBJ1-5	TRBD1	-	TGTGCCAGTCAGAGGGGGCAGGGGGATTCTCAGCCCCAGCATTTT	CASQRGQGDSQPQHF
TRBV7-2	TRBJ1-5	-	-	TGTGCCAGCAGCCTGACAACTAGCAATCAGCCCCAGCATTTT	CASSLTTSNQPQHF
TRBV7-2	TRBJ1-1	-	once	TGTGCCAGCAGCTTAGGGGCTCCGAACACTGAAGCTTTCTTT	CASSLGAPNTEAFF
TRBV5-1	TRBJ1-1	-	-	TGCGCCAGCAGCTTTATTAGGGGCAGGTTGAACACTGAAGCTTTCTTT	CASSFIRGRLNTEAFF
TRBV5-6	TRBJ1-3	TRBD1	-	TGTGCCAGCAGCTTGGCCAAGGGGGCGGTGGACACCATATATTTT	CASSLAKGAVDTIYF
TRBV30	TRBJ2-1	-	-	TGTGCCTGGACGCTACGGAATGAGCAGTTCTTC	CAWTLRNEQFF
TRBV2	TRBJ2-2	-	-	TGTGCCAGTACCCTCACGCGGGGCAACACCGGGGAGCTGTTTTTT	CASTLTRGNTGELFF
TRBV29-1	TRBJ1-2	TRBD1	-	TGCAGCGTTGAAGAGGACAGGGGATCCGACGGCTACACCTTC	CSVEEDRGSDGYTF